The clone carrying this T cell receptor beta chain was counted only a few times. Its antigen is currently unknown. The data stem from a study of T cell responses to AZD1222 COVID-19 vaccine. Study results and caveats: Clonal diversity was possibly underestimated, and white British individuals and females predominated among donors. Spike-specific TCRs gained breadth and depth after people received two AZD1222 doses.

Germline V gene sequence: CDR1 GTSNPN, CDR2 SVGIG (reference sequence). This CDR3 has 13 residues. V lost 8 bases and J 7 bases, leaving 17 bases between the germline ends. Clones were sequenced by immunoSEQ multiplex PCR, and TCRdb holds only the in-frame ones, with some missing. The sample holds about 140,000 clones, around nine tenths seen once. This receptor was obtained from an adult who received the AZD1222 COVID-19 vaccine. The chain links TRBV30 to TRBJ1-4; D might be TRBD1 (5 bases). Material: peripheral blood, obtained 28 days after the second AZD1222 dose. The CDR3 protein is CASRREGFEKLFF. CDR3 bases: TGTGCCAGCCGTCGGGAGGGGTTTGAAAAACTGTTTTTT.